Below, 10 T cell receptor beta chains from the same sample are listed, as sequenced in a study of T cells in Graves' hyperthyroidism and ophthalmopathy. TCR beta CDR3 region amplification was performed from RNA transcripts. During a first-round RT-PCR of the TCR CDR3, the HTBI primer set was used. TCRdb recomputed calls from the multiplex PCR reads with MiXCR, one row per CDR3 protein. Of approximately 400,000 distinct CDR3 sequences detected, under 15% appear once; the ten largest clones hold roughly 33%. Sequencing was carried out using blood. These receptors came from a woman aged 25 to 39 with Graves' hyperthyroidism.

This clonotype came up a few times. The J gene is TRBJ1-5, the V gene TRBV20-1, with a possible D match to TRBD1 (6 bases). Germline lookup yields CDR1 DFQATT and CDR2 SNEGSKA (reference sequence). The CDR3 is made up of 15 amino acids. The V gene lost 6 bases and the J gene lost 2 bases, with 17 bases spanning the gap. The chain's CDR3 is CSAIWGAEGNQPQHF. DNA of the CDR3: TGCAGTGCCATCTGGGGGGCGGAGGGCAATCAGCCCCAGCATTTT.

This clonotype was counted between two and nine times. The CDR3 DNA is TGTGCCAGCAGCTTACCAGGGGAGAGCACTGAAGCTTTCTTT. It is translated as CASSLPGESTEAFF. The J gene is TRBJ1-1, the V gene TRBV11-2, with D maybe TRBD1 (6 bases). V was cut by 2 bases and J by 4 bases, with 11 bases left in between. Germline loops: CDR1 SGHAT, CDR2 FQNNGV. The CDR3 has 14 residues.

This clonotype was found many times. The CDR3 DNA reads TGTGCCAGCAGTAAGGCGGGAGGGTACAATGAGCAGTTCTTC. Translated: CASSKAGGYNEQFF. The chain links TRBV6-1 to TRBJ2-1; 9 bases map to TRBD2. J lost 4 bases, V lost 5 bases, and 3 bases had no gene match. The CDR3 is 14 residues long. Germline V gene lookup returns CDR1 MNHNS and CDR2 SASEGT.

This clonotype was picked up many times. The chain recombines TRBV6-2 or TRBV6-3 with TRBJ2-1; 10 bases map to TRBD2. With V trimmed by 2 bases and J by 10 bases, 5 bases remained unmatched. The germline V gene has CDR1 MNHEY and CDR2 SVGEGT. The CDR3 runs 14 residues. The CDR3 loop is CASSYASGRPEQFF. The CDR3 DNA is TGTGCCAGCAGTTACGCTAGCGGGAGACCCGAGCAGTTCTTC.

This rearrangement joins TRBV27 to TRBJ1-5; a weak D match, TRBD1 (5 bases). Trimming cost V 6 bases and J 5 bases, with 11 bases left between them. Germline V gene data show CDR1 as MNHEY and CDR2 as SMNVEV (reference sequence). The CDR3 consists of 13 residues. CDR3 nucleotides: TGTGCCAGCAGCTCGACAGTGCATCAGCCCCAGCATTTT. Translated: CASSSTVHQPQHF.

As for this clonotype: Germline is not matched at one junction end, which may reflect a read error. The chain uses TRBV7-7 and TRBJ2-2; 10 bases map to TRBD2. Germline V lookup: CDR1 SSHAT, CDR2 FNYEAQ (reference sequence). The CDR3 length is 15 residues. CDR3 loop: CASSSGTSVNGELFF. The CDR3 DNA reads TGTGCTAGCAGCTCCGGGACTAGCGTTAACGGGGAGCTGTTTTTT.

Many counts were recorded for this clonotype. The V gene is TRBV18, the J gene TRBJ2-1, with TRBD2 matching over 8 bases. CDR1 KGHSH and CDR2 LQKENI come from the germline V gene. The CDR3 has 15 residues. The V segment lost 3 bases and the J segment 2 bases; nucleotides outside the gene matches: 3. CDR3 DNA: TGTGCCAGCTCACCTGGCGGGAGGCCCTACAATGAGCAGTTCTTC. Protein: CASSPGGRPYNEQFF. The full variable domain, with the rest looked up from reference TRBV18 and TRBJ2-1, is NAGVMQNPRHLVRRRGQEARLRCSPMKGHSHVYWYRQLPEEGLKFMVYLQKENIIDESGMPKERFSAEFPKEGPSILRIQQVVRGDSAAYFCASSPGGRPYNEQFFGPGTRLTVL.

The chain joins TRBV29-1 to TRBJ2-7; 9 positions agree with TRBD1. CDR1 is SQVTM and CDR2 is ANQGSEA in the germline V gene. This CDR3 contains 12 residues. Trimming cost V 5 bases and J 4 bases; bases outside gene matches: 3. The CDR3, as DNA: TGCAGCGTTTGGGACAGGGATTACGAGCAGTACTTC. This codes for CSVWDRDYEQYF.

The sample holds many counts of this clonotype. This sequence joins TRBV11-1 and TRBJ2-5, with TRBD2 matching over 7 bases. The CDR3 is made up of 12 amino acids. The germline gives CDR1 SGHAT, CDR2 FQDESV (reference sequence). V lost 5 bases to trimming and J lost 3 bases; unmatched junction nucleotides: 0. The CDR3 coding sequence is TGTGCCAGCAGCCGGGGGGAAGAGACCCAGTACTTC. This translates into CASSRGEETQYF.

The rearrangement links TRBV25-1 to TRBJ2-3, with TRBD2 matching 7 bases. V gave up 3 bases and J gave up 0 bases; unmatched junction bases: 3. Germline V CDR1 and CDR2: MGHDK, SYGVNS. The CDR3 is 15 amino acids. The CDR3 nucleotides are TGTGCCAGCAGTGATGCGGGAGTGAGCACAGATACGCAGTATTTT. Translated: CASSDAGVSTDTQYF.